The source of this T cell receptor beta chain is a study of early T cells in non-severe SARS-CoV-2 infection. Overall study results and limits: Matching with VDJdb favored anti-spike CD8 responses (missing private and CD4 specificities).

Unique molecular identifiers were added to individual cDNA molecules. TCRdb reanalysed the 5' RACE reads using MiXCR and keeps one entry per CDR3 protein. The sample yields more than 95,000 distinct CDR3 sequences, more than 12% seen once. V lost 10 bases and J lost 8; bases outside the gene matches: 13. Germline V gives CDR1 MNHNS, CDR2 SASEGT. The length of the CDR3 is 15 residues. A few counts support this clonotype. Its antigen is still unknown. The sequence derives from an adult who was a healthcare worker with PCR-confirmed SARS-CoV-2 infection or an uninfected control (not recorded which). The J gene is TRBJ2-1, the V gene TRBV6-1, with TRBD2 identical over 11 bases. Sequencing input: whole blood. The CDR3 coding sequence is TGTGCCACCCAGAGGTCTAGCGGGGGGCGCGATGAGCAGTTCTTC. It yields the protein CATQRSSGGRDEQFF.